This T cell receptor (beta chain) was recovered during a study of PD-1 blockade in classical Hodgkin lymphoma. Study results and limitations: By cycle point C4D1, TCR diversity had risen significantly in CD4+ cells (but not CD8+ cells).

The method was immunoSEQ multiplex PCR; TCRdb's version includes in-frame clones alone and lacks a portion of them. The sample carries 80,000 to 95,000 clones, about 83% recorded once. Details on this clone: Its antigen remains unidentified.

Germline V gene sequence: CDR1 MDHEN, CDR2 SYDVKM. The CDR3 extends over 16 amino acids. Trimming removed 2 bases from V and 0 bases from J, with 14 bases in between. Time point described: cycle 4 day 1 (C4D1), after less than seven weeks of nivolumab. Each patient's relapse followed autologous stem cell transplantation, and brentuximab vedotin exposure varied. The sample here was peripheral blood mononuclear cells (PBMCs), taken before the fourth cycle of nivolumab. The V gene is TRBV28, the J gene TRBJ2-7, with D tentatively TRBD2 (6 bases). The origin of this receptor is a human donor with classical Hodgkin lymphoma. The CDR3 DNA sequence: TGTGCCAGCAGTTTACGAGGGCTAGCGCTCTCCTACGAGCAGTACTTC. Its protein product is CASSLRGLALSYEQYF.